This TCR beta chain was obtained from a study of identifying expanded T cells in peripheral blood. Some clones are missing from TCRdb's copy, which holds only in-frame ones; the method was immunoSEQ multiplex PCR. Seen here are some 99,000 clones, around 90% observed once, and the top ten hold more than 6.5%. Collection occurred without any documented infections or immune events in donors. Germline CDR1 and CDR2: PRHDT and FYEKMQ (reference sequence). V was pared by 8 bases and J by 2 bases, with 12 bases between. The CDR3 is 13 residues long. This sequence was found in a person aged 18 to 70 in good health. The chain combines TRBV13 with TRBJ1-2; no firm D call. Input material: blood. CDR3 in amino acids: CASGQMRNYGYTF. The CDR3 bases are TGTGCCAGCGGCCAGATGCGGAACTATGGCTACACCTTC.